This T cell receptor (beta chain) is from a study of graft-versus-host responses after intestinal transplantation. Whole-study context: Transplants given to recipients were multivisceral, liver-intestinal, or isolated intestinal.

This clone was detected only once. The target antigen is unknown. TCRdb's table, derived via immunoSEQ multiplex PCR, lists solely in-frame clones and lacks some. Among some 150,000 clones listed, over 90% were seen once. The CDR3 totals 13 residues. Germline V gene lookup returns CDR1 LNHNV and CDR2 YYDKDF (reference sequence). Trimming removed 11 bases from V and 3 bases from J, with 13 bases in between. The sequence was collected from a human donor who received an intestinal transplant. Here the sequenced sample was unstimulated CD4+ T cells sorted from spleen or lymph node cells, taken before intestinal transplant. The rearrangement joins TRBV15 to TRBJ2-2; D possibly uses TRBD1 or TRBD2 (6 bases each). The CDR3 nucleotides are TGTGCCGTACGGGGGCTGGACACCGGGGAGCTGTTTTTT. Amino acid sequence: CAVRGLDTGELFF.